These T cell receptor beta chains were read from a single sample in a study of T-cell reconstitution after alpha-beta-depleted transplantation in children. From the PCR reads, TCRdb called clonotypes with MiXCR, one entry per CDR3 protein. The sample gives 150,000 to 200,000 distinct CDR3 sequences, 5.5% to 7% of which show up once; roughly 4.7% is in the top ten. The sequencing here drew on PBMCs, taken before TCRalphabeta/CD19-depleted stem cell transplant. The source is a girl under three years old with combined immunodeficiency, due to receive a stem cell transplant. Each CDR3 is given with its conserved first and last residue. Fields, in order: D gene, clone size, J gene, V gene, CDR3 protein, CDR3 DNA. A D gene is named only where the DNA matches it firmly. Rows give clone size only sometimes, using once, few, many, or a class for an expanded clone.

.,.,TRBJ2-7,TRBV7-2,CASSLEVTSGYEQYF,TGTGCCAGCAGCTTAGAGGTTACCTCGGGCTACGAGCAGTACTTC
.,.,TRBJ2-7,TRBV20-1,CSASGGLGREQYF,TGCAGTGCTAGTGGCGGGCTCGGGCGCGAGCAGTACTTC
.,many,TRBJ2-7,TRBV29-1,CSVNGQSSYEQYF,TGCAGCGTAAACGGACAGAGCTCCTACGAGCAGTACTTC
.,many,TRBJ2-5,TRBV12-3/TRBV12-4,CASRPDLEETQYF,TGTGCCAGCAGGCCAGACCTCGAAGAGACCCAGTACTTC
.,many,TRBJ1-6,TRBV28,CASSLWVRPLHF,TGTGCCAGCAGTTTATGGGTTCGGCCCCTCCACTTT
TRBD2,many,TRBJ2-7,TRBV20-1,CSATGLAGRLEYF,TGCAGTGCTACGGGACTAGCGGGAAGGTTGGAGTACTTC
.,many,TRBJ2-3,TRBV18,CASSPTRRTDTQYF,TGTGCCAGCTCGCCTACCCGGCGCACAGATACGCAGTATTTT
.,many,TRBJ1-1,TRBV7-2,CASSLDPLRGAWAFF,TGTGCCAGCAGCTTAGATCCCCTTAGGGGGGCATGGGCTTTCTTT
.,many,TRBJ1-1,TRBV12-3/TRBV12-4,CASSFSRLNTEAFF,TGTGCCAGCAGTTTTTCACGGTTGAACACTGAAGCTTTCTTT
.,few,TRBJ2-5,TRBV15,CATSENLFTQYF,TGTGCCACCAGCGAAAACCTTTTTACCCAGTACTTC
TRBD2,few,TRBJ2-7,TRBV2,CASSSGVLAGGSTYEQYF,TGTGCCAGCAGTTCCGGGGTTCTAGCGGGAGGATCTACCTACGAGCAGTACTTC
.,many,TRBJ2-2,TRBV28,CASRDSRALFTNTGELFF,TGTGCCAGCAGGGACTCCAGGGCTCTCTTTACTAACACCGGGGAGCTGTTTTTT
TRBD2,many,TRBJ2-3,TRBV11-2,CASSTHLRLAGGRDTQYF,TGTGCCAGCAGCACCCACCTCAGACTAGCGGGGGGCCGAGATACGCAGTATTTT